Following are 2 T cell receptor beta chains from one sample sequenced in a study of blood T cells in healthy people across ages. A J-beta primer mix and a sample-barcoded 5' primer were used in a second PCR of about 6 to 12 cycles. Using its own MiXCR run on the 5' RACE reads, TCRdb lists one record per CDR3 protein. The profile covers hundreds of thousands of distinct CDR3 sequences, with roughly 50% appearing a single time and roughly 34% taken by the ten largest. The sequenced sample was blood. The receptors were gathered from a woman aged 60-75 years in good health.

This clonotype has a handful of counts. This chain links TRBV5-1 with TRBJ1-2; D not certain. This CDR3 region has 13 residues. Trimming pared 0 bases from V and 8 bases from J, leaving 11 bases between. Germline loops: CDR1 SGHRS, CDR2 YFSETQ. CDR3 region: CASSLESVWGYTF. DNA for the CDR3: TGCGCCAGCAGCTTGGAATCTGTGTGGGGCTACACCTTC.

This clonotype showed up many times. The chain is built from TRBV4-3 and TRBJ2-7, with unresolved D. The CDR3 is made up of 15 amino acids. V shed 1 base and J shed 0 bases, with 10 bases lying between them. The germline V gene has CDR1 LGHNA and CDR2 YSLEER. The chain's CDR3 is CASSQVHSGSYEQYF. CDR3 DNA sequence: TGCGCCAGCAGCCAAGTCCATAGTGGCTCCTACGAGCAGTACTTC.